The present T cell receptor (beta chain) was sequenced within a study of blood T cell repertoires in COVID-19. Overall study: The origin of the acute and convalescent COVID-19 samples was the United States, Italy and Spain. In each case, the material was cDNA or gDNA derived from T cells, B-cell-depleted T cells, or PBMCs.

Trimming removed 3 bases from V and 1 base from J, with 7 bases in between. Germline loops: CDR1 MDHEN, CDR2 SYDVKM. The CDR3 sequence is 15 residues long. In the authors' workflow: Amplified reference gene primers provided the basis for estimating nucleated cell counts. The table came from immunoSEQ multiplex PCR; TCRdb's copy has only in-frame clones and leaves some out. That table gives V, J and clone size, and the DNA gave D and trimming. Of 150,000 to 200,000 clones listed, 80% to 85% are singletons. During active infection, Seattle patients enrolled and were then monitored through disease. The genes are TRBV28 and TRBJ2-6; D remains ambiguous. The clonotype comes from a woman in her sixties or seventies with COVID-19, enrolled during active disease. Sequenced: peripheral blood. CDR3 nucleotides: TGTGCCAGCAGTTTGGCAGGTTCTGGGGCCAACGTCCTGACTTTC. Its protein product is CASSLAGSGANVLTF.